The entry below gives a single T cell receptor beta chain sequence along with its context. The repertoire was sequenced with immunoSEQ multiplex PCR; TCRdb's copy has only in-frame clones and lacks some. Seen here are around 94,000 clones, roughly 92% observed once, and the top ten hold more than 1.5%. CDR1 is SGHTA, CDR2 FQGNSA, per germline. This CDR3 has 18 residues. The V segment lost 4 bases and the J segment 8 bases; nucleotides outside the gene matches: 13. The data were obtained in a study of blood T cell repertoires in COVID-19. Looking at the study overall: Acute and convalescent COVID-19 specimens originated in the United States, Italy and Spain.

J is TRBJ1-6 and V is TRBV7-2, with 11 bases aligning to TRBD1. Sequencing was carried out using peripheral blood. This receptor was taken from a woman in her forties or fifties with COVID-19, enrolled during active disease. CDR3 in amino acids: CASSSPWDRGDLYSPLHF. As DNA, the CDR3 is TGTGCCAGCAGCTCGCCTTGGGACAGGGGGGATCTTTATTCACCCCTCCACTTT.